The 12 T cell receptor beta chains below all came from one sample that was sequenced in a study of T cells in Graves' hyperthyroidism and ophthalmopathy. TCR beta CDR3 region amplification was performed from RNA transcripts. HTBI primers were the set used in a first-round RT-PCR of the TCR CDR3. In TCRdb, the multiplex PCR reads were re-called with MiXCR into one record per CDR3 protein. This repertoire shows about 180,000 distinct CDR3 sequences, over 15% found once; its top ten account for 25% to 35%. What was sequenced was blood. The receptors originated from a woman in her 50s with Graves' hyperthyroidism.

For this clonotype: A read error may explain this, as a much larger clone is one base away. The gene calls are TRBV5-5 and TRBJ2-3; a weak D match, TRBD2 (7 bases). Germline-derived CDR1 and CDR2 are SGHKS and YYEKEE (reference sequence). Trimming cost V 4 bases and J 4 bases, with 28 bases left between them. The CDR3 contains 19 residues. CDR3 protein: CASSPGGGGTPRQPDTQYF. CDR3 nucleotides: TGTGCCAGCAGCCCCGGCGGGGGCGGGACCCCTCGGCAGCCAGATACGCAGTATTTT.

This clonotype was recorded many times. The rearrangement uses TRBV27 and TRBJ1-2; D is possibly TRBD1 (6 bases). Germline assignment: CDR1 MNHEY and CDR2 SMNVEV (reference sequence). V was cut by 4 bases and J by 3 bases, with 9 bases left in between. The CDR3 sequence is 13 residues long. CDR3 bases: TGTGCCAGCAGTTACAGGGCTGACTATGGCTACACCTTC. This translates into CASSYRADYGYTF.

This clonotype was counted many times. The V call is TRBV2, the J call TRBJ2-7; TRBD2 matches 11 bases. Trimming at V came to 6 bases and at J to 6 bases, leaving 1 base not matched to a gene. This CDR3 spans 12 amino acids. Germline CDR1 is SNHLY and CDR2 is FYNNEI. The CDR3 DNA sequence: TGTGCCAGCAGGGGGACTAGCGGCGAGCAGTACTTC. Translated: CASRGTSGEQYF.

This clonotype turned up a few times. The chain uses TRBV25-1 and TRBJ2-5, with D unclear. V was shortened by 3 bases and J by 3 bases, with 8 bases between the two germline ends. The CDR3 extends over 13 amino acids. The germline V gene encodes CDR1 MGHDK and CDR2 SYGVNS. CDR3 nucleotides: TGTGCCAGCAGTGACGGGCTAGAAGAGACCCAGTACTTC. Amino acids: CASSDGLEETQYF.

This clonotype showed up many times. This sequence joins TRBV24-1 and TRBJ1-6; possible D gene TRBD1, 6 bases. Trimming took off 6 bases at V and 7 bases at J, with 21 bases between the two ends. Germline CDR1 reads KGHDR; CDR2 reads SFDVKD. The CDR3 is 17 residues long. The DNA of the CDR3 is TGTGCCACCAGTCCCCCCGTGGCGACAGGTAGAAATTCACCCCTCCACTTT. This codes for CATSPPVATGRNSPLHF.

This clonotype was detected only a few times. This chain connects TRBV7-9 to TRBJ1-3; the D gene is possibly TRBD1 (5 bases). V was clipped by 5 bases and J by 2 bases, with 10 bases between them. Germline CDR1 SEHNR, CDR2 FQNEAQ (reference sequence). CDR3 length equals 14 residues. The CDR3 DNA is TGTGCCAGCAGCCCTGGACACCCTGGAAACACCATATATTTT. Residues: CASSPGHPGNTIYF. The variable domain in full, with the rest retrieved from reference TRBV7-9 and TRBJ1-3, is DTGVSQNPRHKITKRGQNVTFRCDPISEHNRLYWYRQTLGQGPEFLTYFQNEAQLEKSRLLSDRFSAERPKGSFSTLEIQRTEQGDSAMYLCASSPGHPGNTIYFGEGSWLTVV.

This clonotype was observed many times. V and J are TRBV28 and TRBJ2-5; D is possibly TRBD2 (7 bases). CDR1 is MDHEN, CDR2 SYDVKM, per germline. The length of the CDR3 is 15 residues. CDR3 residues: CASAEAGADKETQYF. The CDR3 coding sequence is TGTGCTTCGGCGGAGGCGGGGGCTGACAAAGAGACCCAGTACTTC.

The table lists this clonotype with many counts. A read error may account for a junction end that differs from germline. The rearrangement joins TRBV7-3 to TRBJ2-7; TRBD2 might be the D (6 bases). The germline CDR1 and CDR2 sequences are SGHTA and FQGTGA. This CDR3 is 13 amino acids long. For the CDR3, the DNA is TGTACCAGCAGCCCAGGGACTCTCTACGAGCAGTACTTC. Translating gives CTSSPGTLYEQYF. Together with reference TRBV7-3 and TRBJ2-7, the CDR3 gives the full variable domain: GAGVSQTPSNKVTEKGKYVELRCDPISGHTALYWYRQSLGQGPEFLIYFQGTGAADDSGLPNDRFFAVRPEGSVSTLKIQRTERGDSAVYLCTSSPGTLYEQYFGPGTRLTVT.

Worth noting for this clonotype: Since a much larger clone is just one base distant, this may be a read error. V is TRBV3-1 and J is TRBJ2-3; the D is unclear. The J call may be incorrect, as the DNA end agrees better with TRBJ1-5. Germline CDR1 is LGHDT and CDR2 is YNNKEL (reference sequence). This CDR3 is 11 amino acids long. CDR3 protein: CASRASHTQHF. The CDR3 coding sequence is TGTGCCAGCAGGGCCAGTCATACGCAGCATTTT.

This clonotype was picked up a small number of times. The chain's CDR3 is CASSDLGAGGVGDTQYF. As DNA, the CDR3 is TGTGCCAGCAGCGACCTGGGGGCAGGGGGAGTTGGAGATACGCAGTATTTT. This chain uses TRBV4-2 with TRBJ2-3; TRBD1 matches 7 bases. This CDR3 has 17 amino acids. With 5 bases clipped from V and 5 bases from J, the junction kept 16 bases outside the gene matches. Germline CDR1 is LGHNA and CDR2 is YNFKEQ.

The rearrangement joins TRBV6-2 or TRBV6-3 to TRBJ2-2, with a weak D call TRBD2 (6 bases). In germline, CDR1 is MNHEY, CDR2 SVGEGT. The CDR3 contains 15 residues. V lost 5 bases and J lost 1, with 11 bases in between. The CDR3 reads CASSRGLWNTGELFF. The DNA for the CDR3 is TGTGCCAGCAGTAGGGGACTGTGGAACACCGGGGAGCTGTTTTTT.

This clonotype was detected ten times or more. The genes are TRBV6-1 and TRBJ1-1; D is unclear. The V and J ends lost 6 bases and 11 bases respectively, with 19 bases between them. Germline lookup yields CDR1 MNHNS and CDR2 SASEGT. This CDR3 has 13 residues. CDR3 sequence: CASRVVRVPEAFF. The CDR3 nucleotides read TGTGCCAGCAGAGTAGTTCGGGTCCCCGAGGCTTTCTTT.